Described below is a single T cell receptor (beta chain) sequence and its context. Its specificity is unknown. This specimen belongs to a study of T cell repertoires in cytomegalovirus infection. The overall study: Both recently identified HLA-C-restricted and well-studied HLA-B-restricted CMV epitopes were used in the study. Public signatures in TCR beta pointed to CMV infection and matching HLA type. Study conclusions and caveats: Cumulative public TCR beta family frequency identified carriers of CMV plus the relevant HLA. Ex vivo, HLA-C-restricted CMV-specific TCR beta clonotypes prevailed over the rest of the response.

TCRdb analysed the reads with MiXCR anew, one entry per CDR3 protein. The repertoire holds 70,000 to 85,000 distinct CDR3 sequences, roughly 40% seen once, with over 90% in the top ten. The CDR3 has 18 residues. Germline-derived CDR1 and CDR2 are MGHRA and YSYEKL. V gave up 0 bases and J gave up 6 bases; unmatched junction bases: 16. The material was CD8+ T cells from cultured PBMCs, obtained from culture after CMV antigen stimulation. V gene TRBV4-1 combines with J gene TRBJ1-1; 7 bases map to TRBD1. The clonotype was recovered from a human donor in good health (CMV status not recorded). Some clones in this sample may be carry-over from other donors' samples. This CDR3 reads CASSQDTSLGTAGAEAFF. The CDR3 DNA sequence: TGCGCCAGCAGCCAAGATACATCCCTGGGGACAGCTGGGGCTGAAGCTTTCTTT.